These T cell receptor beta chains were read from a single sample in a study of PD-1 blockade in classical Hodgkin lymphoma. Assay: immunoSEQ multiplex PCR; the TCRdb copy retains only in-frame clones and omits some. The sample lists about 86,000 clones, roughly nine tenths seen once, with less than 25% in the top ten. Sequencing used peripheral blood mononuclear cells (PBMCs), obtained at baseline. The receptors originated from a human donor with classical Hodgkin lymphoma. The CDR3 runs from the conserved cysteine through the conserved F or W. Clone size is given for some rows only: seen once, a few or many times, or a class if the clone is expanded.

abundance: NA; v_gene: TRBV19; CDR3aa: CASMIVTGANVLTF
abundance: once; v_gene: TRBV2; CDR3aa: CASTSAGGLGTEAFF
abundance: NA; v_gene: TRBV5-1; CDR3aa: CASSLGQAATNEKLFF
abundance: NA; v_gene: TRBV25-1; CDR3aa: CASREQGVAFF
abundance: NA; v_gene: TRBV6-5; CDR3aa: CASSPGQGISGYTF
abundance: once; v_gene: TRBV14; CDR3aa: CASSQPGLNTEAFF
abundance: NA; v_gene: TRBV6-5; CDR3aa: CASSFGQRQYGYTF
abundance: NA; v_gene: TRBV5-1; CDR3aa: CASSSSDYEQYF
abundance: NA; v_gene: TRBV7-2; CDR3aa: CASSLAWDYITQETQYF
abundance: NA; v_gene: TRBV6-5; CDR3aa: CASSYGGAGEGETQYF
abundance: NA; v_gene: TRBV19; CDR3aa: CASSIGRDRRAYGYTF
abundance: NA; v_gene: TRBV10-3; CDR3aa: CAIRPTGQNTEAFF
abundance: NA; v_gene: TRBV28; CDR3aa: CASSLTGKGINEKLFF
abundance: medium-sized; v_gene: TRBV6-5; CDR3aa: CASQGFVHTEAFF
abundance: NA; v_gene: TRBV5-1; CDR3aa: CASSLSSGASTDTQYF
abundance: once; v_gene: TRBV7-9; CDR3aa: CASSVDKYGYTF